The present T cell receptor (beta chain) was sequenced within a study of T cell changes during pregnancy in multiple sclerosis. This clone was picked up one time. Repertoires were generated with immunoSEQ multiplex PCR, while TCRdb's copy carries only in-frame clones and drops some. This sample carries about 110,000 clones, roughly 92% of them seen once, and the ten largest clones take 0.78%. The receptor comes from a female donor in good health, enrolled as a control in a pregnancy study. The sample in question was peripheral blood, obtained in the third trimester of pregnancy.

The CDR3 sequence is CASSPSVTGELFF. As DNA, the CDR3 is TGTGCCAGCAGCCCCAGTGTGACCGGGGAGCTGTTTTTT. The chain is built from TRBV7-2 and TRBJ2-2, with unresolved D. The V gene lost 5 bases and the J gene lost 5 bases, with 9 bases spanning the gap. Germline lookup yields CDR1 SGHTA and CDR2 FQGNSA. This CDR3 contains 13 residues.